This T cell receptor beta chain was obtained from a study of T cell responses to AZD1222 COVID-19 vaccine. As for the study in general: Second doses were pooled across both intervals (about 4 or about 12 weeks).

Note on this clone: Antigen: not known.

Clones were sequenced by immunoSEQ multiplex PCR, and TCRdb holds only the in-frame ones, with some missing. The data contain around 130,000 clones, over 85% of them singletons. Trimming left V 7 bases short and J 6 bases short, with 16 bases between. Looked up from germline, CDR1 is LNHDA and CDR2 is SQIVND (reference sequence). The CDR3 length is 14 residues. Points from the study as a whole: Donors, mostly white British, included more females; clonal diversity was possibly underestimated. Along spike, vaccine-associated CD4 TCRs were found throughout, with dominance at 160-218 and 743-854. Samples come after the peak T cell response, not at day 14.

The V and J genes are TRBV19 and TRBJ1-5; D might be TRBD1 (5 bases). The clonotype originates from an adult in good health. Here the sequenced sample was peripheral blood, taken on day 0 of AZD1222 vaccination. CDR3 bases: TGTGCCAGTAACCCTCTCGGGGGTTTTCAGCCCCAGCATTTT. As protein: CASNPLGGFQPQHF.